The rows below give T cell receptor beta chains drawn from one sample of a study of shared clonotypes between healthy human individuals. Only in-frame clones appear in the TCRdb table, and some are missing; sequencing was by immunoSEQ multiplex PCR. The sample yields approximately 1.5 million clones, approximately 98.5% seen once. Sequenced: naive CD4+ T cells sorted from blood. These receptors originate from a man aged 30-40 years in good health. Both conserved end residues are part of each CDR3. Each record gives: CDR3 protein, CDR3 DNA, D gene, clone size, V gene, J gene. A D gene is named only where the DNA matches it firmly. The size entry is marked missing in some rows and otherwise reads once, few, many or a size class.

CDR3 protein: CASSQVGLNSNQPQHF
CDR3 DNA: TGTGCCAGCAGCCAAGTAGGACTTAATAGCAATCAGCCCCAGCATTTT
D gene: NA
clone size: NA
V gene: TRBV4-2
J gene: TRBJ1-5

CDR3 protein: CASSNIGHEQYF
CDR3 DNA: TGTGCCAGTAGTAATATTGGTCACGAGCAGTACTTC
D gene: NA
clone size: NA
V gene: TRBV19
J gene: TRBJ2-7

CDR3 protein: CASSISGTSPTADTQYF
CDR3 DNA: TGTGCCAGTAGTATATCCGGGACTAGCCCAACTGCAGATACGCAGTATTTT
D gene: TRBD2
clone size: NA
V gene: TRBV19
J gene: TRBJ2-3

CDR3 protein: CASSHGIKTRTSVYNEQFF
CDR3 DNA: TGTGCCAGCAGCCATGGCATCAAGACCAGGACTAGCGTATACAATGAGCAGTTCTTC
D gene: TRBD2
clone size: once
V gene: TRBV14
J gene: TRBJ2-1

CDR3 protein: CASIPKGEAFF
CDR3 DNA: TGCGCCAGCATTCCCAAGGGTGAAGCTTTCTTT
D gene: NA
clone size: NA
V gene: TRBV23-1
J gene: TRBJ1-1

CDR3 protein: CASSLNGGQQETQYF
CDR3 DNA: TGTGCCAGCTCACTTAACGGGGGCCAGCAAGAGACCCAGTACTTC
D gene: NA
clone size: NA
V gene: TRBV18
J gene: TRBJ2-5

CDR3 protein: CSADVQETQYF
CDR3 DNA: TGCAGCGCGGATGTTCAAGAGACCCAGTACTTC
D gene: NA
clone size: NA
V gene: TRBV29-1
J gene: TRBJ2-5

CDR3 protein: CASSLPWTVPYEQYF
CDR3 DNA: TGTGCCAGCAGTTTACCCTGGACAGTACCCTACGAGCAGTACTTC
D gene: NA
clone size: few
V gene: TRBV28
J gene: TRBJ2-7

CDR3 protein: CASSLALGRDTIYF
CDR3 DNA: TGTGCCAGCAGCTTAGCCCTCGGGCGAGACACCATATATTTT
D gene: NA
clone size: NA
V gene: TRBV7-2
J gene: TRBJ1-3

CDR3 protein: CASSPRTGDHEQFF
CDR3 DNA: TGTGCCAGCTCACCGCGGACAGGGGACCATGAGCAGTTCTTC
D gene: TRBD1
clone size: NA
V gene: TRBV18
J gene: TRBJ2-1

CDR3 protein: CAWSVIAGLNTGELFF
CDR3 DNA: TGTGCCTGGAGTGTAATAGCGGGCTTAAACACCGGGGAGCTGTTTTTT
D gene: TRBD2
clone size: NA
V gene: TRBV30
J gene: TRBJ2-2

CDR3 protein: CASSAGQGADTQYF
CDR3 DNA: TGCGCCAGCAGCGCGGGACAGGGGGCGGATACGCAGTATTTT
D gene: TRBD1
clone size: NA
V gene: TRBV5-1
J gene: TRBJ2-3

CDR3 protein: CASSELDPNYGYTF
CDR3 DNA: TGTGCCAGCAGTGAACTGGACCCTAACTATGGCTACACCTTC
D gene: NA
clone size: NA
V gene: TRBV2
J gene: TRBJ1-2

CDR3 protein: CSVDRTGTYNEQFF
CDR3 DNA: TGCAGCGTTGATAGGACAGGGACCTACAATGAGCAGTTCTTC
D gene: TRBD1
clone size: NA
V gene: TRBV29-1
J gene: TRBJ2-1

CDR3 protein: CASSLEDYEQYF
CDR3 DNA: TGTGCCAGCAGCTTAGAAGACTACGAGCAGTACTTC
D gene: NA
clone size: NA
V gene: TRBV7-2
J gene: TRBJ2-7

CDR3 protein: CASSQIRGQQETQYF
CDR3 DNA: TGTGCCAGCTCACAAATACGGGGACAGCAAGAGACCCAGTACTTC
D gene: TRBD1
clone size: NA
V gene: TRBV18
J gene: TRBJ2-5

CDR3 protein: CASSLELGFSYGYTF
CDR3 DNA: TGTGCCAGCAGCTTAGAGTTGGGGTTTTCCTATGGCTACACCTTC
D gene: NA
clone size: NA
V gene: TRBV7-2
J gene: TRBJ1-2

CDR3 protein: CASKVRLTASNQPQHF
CDR3 DNA: TGCGCCAGCAAGGTTAGGCTTACAGCGAGCAATCAGCCCCAGCATTTT
D gene: NA
clone size: NA
V gene: TRBV4-1
J gene: TRBJ1-5